A selection of T cell receptor beta chains follows, all from one sample in a study of blood T cells in healthy people across ages. TCRdb reanalysed the 5' RACE reads using MiXCR and keeps one entry per CDR3 protein. The sample lists just under 750,000 distinct CDR3 sequences, 22% occurring once. The specimen was blood. Receptors originate from a man aged 65 to 79 in good health. Both conserved end residues are part of each CDR3. Where a row states a size, it is once, few, many or the class of an expanded clone; other rows omit it.

v_gene	abundance	CDR3aa
TRBV5-1	few	CASSLQPADTQYF
TRBV3-1	.	CASSLSTPDTEAFF
TRBV7-2	few	CASSLGGALNYGYTF
TRBV5-1	few	CASMTGGPNTEAFF
TRBV7-6	few	CASSPPPMGETQYF
TRBV6-6	few	CASSSGLAESTDTQYF
TRBV9	.	CATLDRVHGYTF
TRBV12-3/TRBV12-4	few	CASPRTSGITGELFF
TRBV12-3/TRBV12-4	.	CASRTEQGYEQYF
TRBV5-1	.	CASSLPQTGTEAFF
TRBV29-1	.	CSVVSARGTEAFF
TRBV20-1	.	CSAMGLSAGSFNQPQHF
TRBV27	.	CASSSEFRPSTDTQYF
TRBV5-6	many	CASSLRLTTNEKLFF
TRBV20-1	.	CSAPETGETQYF
TRBV6-1	.	CASSHVGDTQYF
TRBV12-5	few	CASGLFSGNTGELFF
TRBV12-3/TRBV12-4	.	CASSSFARGTEAFF
TRBV7-9	.	CASSLGPSASYNEQFF
TRBV5-1	few	CASSLVLAGYSYNEQFF
TRBV6-5	.	CASRPSGSGNNEQFF
TRBV20-1	.	CSASRQNPNYGYTF
TRBV6-5	.	CASSSRGQGVSYEQYF
TRBV28	.	CASSTTGRGQMNTEAFF
TRBV29-1	many	CSVQASGDTEAFF
TRBV5-1	.	CASSLRDRGSLGSYEQYF
TRBV28	few	CASSRRNLNYGYTF
TRBV9	.	CASSVAWQDSEAFF
TRBV7-8	few	CASSLEHYNSPLHF